A selection of T cell receptor beta chains follows, all from one sample in a study of T cell changes during pregnancy in multiple sclerosis. The protocol was immunoSEQ multiplex PCR, while the TCRdb copy is restricted to in-frame clones and leaves out a portion. The sample records 100,000 to 130,000 clones, 80% to 95% being singletons. The sequences come from peripheral blood, collected in the third trimester of pregnancy. Receptors were obtained from a female donor in good health, enrolled as a control in a pregnancy study. Each CDR3 is given with its conserved first and last residue. D genes are given only for firm matches.

j_call v_call d_call cdr3_aa
TRBJ2-5 TRBV19 NA CASSPTRGQETQYF
TRBJ1-1 TRBV10-3 TRBD1 CAIGDSEAFF
TRBJ2-7 TRBV5-1 TRBD2 CASSLLPIAGQSGEQYF
TRBJ1-6 TRBV7-8 NA CASSLVDYNSPLHF
TRBJ1-4 TRBV27 TRBD1 CASRTGVAEKLFF
TRBJ2-3 TRBV7-9 TRBD1 CASSLDRGAGTDTQYF
TRBJ1-5 TRBV5-4 NA CASSTPGRSPQHF
TRBJ2-6 TRBV5-1 NA CASSLASFTGQTFSGANVLTF
TRBJ2-7 TRBV4-1 TRBD1 CASSHVPGQGSEQYF
TRBJ1-2 TRBV5-1 TRBD1 CASSSLTGGDGYTF
TRBJ1-5 TRBV6-5 NA CASSPRDNQPQHF
TRBJ2-1 TRBV4-3 NA CASSQDSVASYNEQFF
TRBJ2-5 TRBV29-1 NA CSVEEWVAGRETQYF
TRBJ1-2 TRBV6-5 NA CASSKGYGYTF
TRBJ2-7 TRBV29-1 NA CSVSGGENEQYF
TRBJ1-1 TRBV12-5 NA CASGPGDTEAFF
TRBJ1-4 TRBV29-1 TRBD1 CSVLGQGWEKLFF
TRBJ1-1 TRBV2 NA CASSELVNTEAFF
TRBJ2-5 TRBV9 NA CASSIRGGFQETQYF
TRBJ1-3 TRBV2 TRBD1 CASSRDSPSGNTIYF
TRBJ1-1 TRBV11-3 TRBD1 CASSKGQGNTEAFF
TRBJ2-3 TRBV7-7 TRBD2 CASSLGKAGGRVF